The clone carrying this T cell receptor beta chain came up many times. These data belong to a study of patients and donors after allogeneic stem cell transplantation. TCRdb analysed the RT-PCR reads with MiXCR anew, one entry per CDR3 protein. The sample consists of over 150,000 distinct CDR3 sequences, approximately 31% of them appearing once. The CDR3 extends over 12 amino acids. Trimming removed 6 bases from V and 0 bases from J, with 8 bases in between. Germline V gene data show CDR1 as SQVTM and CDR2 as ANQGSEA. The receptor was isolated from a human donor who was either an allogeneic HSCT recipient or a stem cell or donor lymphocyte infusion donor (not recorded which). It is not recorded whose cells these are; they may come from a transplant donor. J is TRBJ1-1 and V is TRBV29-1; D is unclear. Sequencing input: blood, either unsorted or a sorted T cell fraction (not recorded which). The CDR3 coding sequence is TGCAGCGTAGATGACCTGAACACTGAAGCTTTCTTT. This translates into CSVDDLNTEAFF.